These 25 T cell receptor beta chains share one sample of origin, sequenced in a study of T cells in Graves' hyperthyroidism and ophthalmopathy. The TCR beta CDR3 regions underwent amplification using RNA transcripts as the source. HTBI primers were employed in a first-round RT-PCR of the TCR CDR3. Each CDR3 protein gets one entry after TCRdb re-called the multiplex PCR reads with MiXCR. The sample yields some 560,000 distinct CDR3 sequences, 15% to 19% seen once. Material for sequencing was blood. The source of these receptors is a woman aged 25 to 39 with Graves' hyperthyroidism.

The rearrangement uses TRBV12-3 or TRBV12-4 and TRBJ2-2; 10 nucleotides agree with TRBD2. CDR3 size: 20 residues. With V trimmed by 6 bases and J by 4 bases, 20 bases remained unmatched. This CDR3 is CASSPVPIGASGSPTGELFF. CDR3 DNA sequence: TGTGCCAGCAGCCCAGTCCCCATTGGGGCTAGCGGGAGCCCCACCGGGGAGCTGTTTTTT.

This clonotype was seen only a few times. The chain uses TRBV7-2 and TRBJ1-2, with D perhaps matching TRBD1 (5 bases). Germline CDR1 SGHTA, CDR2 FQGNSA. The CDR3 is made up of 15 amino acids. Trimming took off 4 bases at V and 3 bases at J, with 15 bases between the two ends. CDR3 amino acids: CASSYDGRGYYGYTF. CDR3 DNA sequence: TGTGCCAGCAGCTATGACGGAAGGGGATACTATGGCTACACCTTC.

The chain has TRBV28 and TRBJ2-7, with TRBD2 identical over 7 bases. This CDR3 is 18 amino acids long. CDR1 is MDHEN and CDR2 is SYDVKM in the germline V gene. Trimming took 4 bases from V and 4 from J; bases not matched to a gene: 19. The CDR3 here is CASSSHRGRAGALYEQYF. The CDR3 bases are TGTGCCAGCAGTTCACACCGTGGCAGGGCGGGAGCCCTATACGAGCAGTACTTC.

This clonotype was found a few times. This chain's CDR3 is CASSSFRADTGELFF. The CDR3 DNA sequence: TGTGCCAGCAGCAGTTTTCGGGCGGACACCGGGGAGCTGTTTTTT. The chain carries TRBV7-9 and TRBJ2-2, with D hard to call. Trimming left V 5 bases short and J 3 bases short, with 13 bases between. The CDR3 sequence is 15 residues long. In germline, CDR1 is SEHNR, CDR2 FQNEAQ (reference sequence).

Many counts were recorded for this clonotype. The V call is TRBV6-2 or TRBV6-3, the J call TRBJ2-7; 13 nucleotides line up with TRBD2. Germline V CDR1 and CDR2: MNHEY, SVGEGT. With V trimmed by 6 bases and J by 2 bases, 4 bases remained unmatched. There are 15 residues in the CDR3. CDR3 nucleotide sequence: TGTGCCAGCAGCGACACTAGCGGGAGGGCCTACGAGCAGTACTTC. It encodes CASSDTSGRAYEQYF.

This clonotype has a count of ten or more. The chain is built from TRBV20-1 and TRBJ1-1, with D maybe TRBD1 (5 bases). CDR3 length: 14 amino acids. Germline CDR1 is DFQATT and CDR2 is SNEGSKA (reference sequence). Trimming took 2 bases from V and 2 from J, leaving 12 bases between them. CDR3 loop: CSARTLGANTEAFF. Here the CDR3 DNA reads TGCAGTGCTAGAACCCTCGGGGCAAACACTGAAGCTTTCTTT.

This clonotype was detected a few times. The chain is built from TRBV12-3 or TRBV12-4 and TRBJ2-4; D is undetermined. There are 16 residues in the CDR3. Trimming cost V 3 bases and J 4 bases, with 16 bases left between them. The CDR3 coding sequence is TGTGCCAGCAGTTTCGACTCGTCGCCCCCGAAAAACATTCAGTACTTC. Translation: CASSFDSSPPKNIQYF.

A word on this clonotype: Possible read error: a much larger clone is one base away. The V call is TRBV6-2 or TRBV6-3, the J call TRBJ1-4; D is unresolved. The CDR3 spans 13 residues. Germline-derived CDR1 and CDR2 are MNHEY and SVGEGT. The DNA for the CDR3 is TGTGCCAGCACCCGGACGGGGAATGAAAGACTGTTTTTT. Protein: CASTRTGNERLFF.

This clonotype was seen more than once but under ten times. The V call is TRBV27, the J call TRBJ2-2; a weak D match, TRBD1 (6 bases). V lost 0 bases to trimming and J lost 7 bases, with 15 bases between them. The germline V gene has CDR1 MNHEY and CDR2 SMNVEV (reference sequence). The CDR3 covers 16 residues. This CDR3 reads CASSLSFTGQVGELFF. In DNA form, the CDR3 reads TGTGCCAGCAGTTTATCTTTCACAGGGCAAGTCGGGGAGCTGTTTTTT.

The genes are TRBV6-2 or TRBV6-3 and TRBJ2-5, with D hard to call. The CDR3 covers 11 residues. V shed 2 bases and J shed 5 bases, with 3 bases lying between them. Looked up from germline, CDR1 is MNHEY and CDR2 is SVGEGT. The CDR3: CASSYPETQYF. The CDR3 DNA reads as TGTGCCAGCAGTTACCCTGAGACCCAGTACTTC.

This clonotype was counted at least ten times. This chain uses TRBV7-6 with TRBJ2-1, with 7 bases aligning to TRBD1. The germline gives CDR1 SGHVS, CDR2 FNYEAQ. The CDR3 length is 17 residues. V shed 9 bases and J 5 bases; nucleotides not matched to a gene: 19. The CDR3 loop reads CASLIARTGPSDNEQFF. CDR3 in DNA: TGTGCCAGTTTGATAGCGCGGACAGGCCCATCTGACAATGAGCAGTTCTTC.

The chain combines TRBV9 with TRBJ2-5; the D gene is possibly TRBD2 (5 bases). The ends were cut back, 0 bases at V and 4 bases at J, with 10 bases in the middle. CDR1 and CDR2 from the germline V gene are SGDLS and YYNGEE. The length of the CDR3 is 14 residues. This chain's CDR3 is CASSVEEGRETQYF. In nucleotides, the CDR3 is TGTGCCAGCAGCGTAGAAGAGGGAAGAGAGACCCAGTACTTC.

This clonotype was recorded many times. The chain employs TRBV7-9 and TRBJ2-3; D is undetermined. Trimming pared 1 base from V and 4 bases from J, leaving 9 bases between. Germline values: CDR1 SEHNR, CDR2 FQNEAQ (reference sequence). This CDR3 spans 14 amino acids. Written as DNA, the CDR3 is TGTGCCAGCAGCTTAGGTCGTGCAGCAGATACGCAGTATTTT. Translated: CASSLGRAADTQYF.

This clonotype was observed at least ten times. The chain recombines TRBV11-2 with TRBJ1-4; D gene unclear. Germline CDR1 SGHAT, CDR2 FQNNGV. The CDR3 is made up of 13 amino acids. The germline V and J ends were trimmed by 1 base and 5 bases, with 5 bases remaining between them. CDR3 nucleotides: TGTGCCAGCAGCTTAGGGTTAAATGAAAAACTGTTTTTT. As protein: CASSLGLNEKLFF.

For the CDR3, the DNA is TGTGCCAGTGACGGGGGCGAGACGGGACAGCCCCAGCATTTT. As protein: CASDGGETGQPQHF. V gene TRBV19 combines with J gene TRBJ1-5; D is possibly TRBD1 (6 bases). Germline lookup yields CDR1 LNHDA and CDR2 SQIVND (reference sequence). The ends were cut back, 8 bases at V and 7 bases at J, with 18 bases in the middle. This CDR3 has 14 amino acids.

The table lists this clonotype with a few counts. The CDR3 is CASSLRLAGEGEQYF. The CDR3 region has the DNA TGTGCCAGCAGTCTACGACTAGCGGGAGAGGGGGAGCAGTACTTC. The chain is built from TRBV6-1 and TRBJ2-7, with 12 bases lining up with TRBD2. Looked up from germline, CDR1 is MNHNS and CDR2 is SASEGT. The junction had 9 bases not matched to a gene; V was cut back by 5 bases and J by 7 bases. The CDR3 extends over 15 amino acids.

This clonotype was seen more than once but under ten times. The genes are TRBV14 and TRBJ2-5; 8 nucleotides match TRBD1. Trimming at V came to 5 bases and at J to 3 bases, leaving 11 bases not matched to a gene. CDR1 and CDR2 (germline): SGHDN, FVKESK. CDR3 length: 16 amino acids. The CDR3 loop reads CASSKHRDRLEETQYF. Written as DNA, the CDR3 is TGTGCCAGCAGCAAACACCGGGACAGGCTGGAAGAGACCCAGTACTTC.

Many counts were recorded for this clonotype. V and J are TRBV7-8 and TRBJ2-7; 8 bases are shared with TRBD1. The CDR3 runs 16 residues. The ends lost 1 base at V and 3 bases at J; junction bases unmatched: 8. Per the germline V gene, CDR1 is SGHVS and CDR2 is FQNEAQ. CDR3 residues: CASSLGQGATYYEQYF. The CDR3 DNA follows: TGTGCCAGCAGCTTAGGGCAGGGGGCGACCTACTACGAGCAGTACTTC.

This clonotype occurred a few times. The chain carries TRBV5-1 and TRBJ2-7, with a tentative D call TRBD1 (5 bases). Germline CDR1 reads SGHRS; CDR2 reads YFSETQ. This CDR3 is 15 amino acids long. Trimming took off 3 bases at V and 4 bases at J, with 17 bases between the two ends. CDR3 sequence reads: CASSSVAGITYEQYF. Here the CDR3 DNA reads TGCGCCAGCAGCTCCGTGGCAGGGATTACTTACGAGCAGTACTTC.

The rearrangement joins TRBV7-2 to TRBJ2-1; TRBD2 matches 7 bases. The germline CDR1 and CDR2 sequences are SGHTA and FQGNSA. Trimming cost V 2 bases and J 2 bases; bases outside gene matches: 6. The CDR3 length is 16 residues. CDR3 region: CASSLTGGGPYNEQFF. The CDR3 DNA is TGTGCCAGCAGCTTAACGGGGGGAGGGCCCTACAATGAGCAGTTCTTC.

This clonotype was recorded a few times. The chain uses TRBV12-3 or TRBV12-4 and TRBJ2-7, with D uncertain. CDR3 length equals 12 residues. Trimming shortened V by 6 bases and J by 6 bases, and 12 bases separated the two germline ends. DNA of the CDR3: TGTGCCAGCAGCCTGGCCCAGCCCGAGCAGTACTTC. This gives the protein CASSLAQPEQYF.

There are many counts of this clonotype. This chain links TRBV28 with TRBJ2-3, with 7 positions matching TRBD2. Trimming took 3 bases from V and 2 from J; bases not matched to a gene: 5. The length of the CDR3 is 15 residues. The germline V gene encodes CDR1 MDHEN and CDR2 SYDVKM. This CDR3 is CASSLGGSHTDTQYF. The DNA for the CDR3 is TGTGCCAGCAGTTTGGGAGGGTCCCACACAGATACGCAGTATTTT.

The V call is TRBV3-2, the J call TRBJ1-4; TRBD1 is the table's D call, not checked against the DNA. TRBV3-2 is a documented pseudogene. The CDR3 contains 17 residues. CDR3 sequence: CASSQDLLLKGGEKLFF. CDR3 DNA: TGTGCCAGCAGCCAAGATCTCCTCCTTAAGGGGGGTGAAAAACTGTTTTTT.

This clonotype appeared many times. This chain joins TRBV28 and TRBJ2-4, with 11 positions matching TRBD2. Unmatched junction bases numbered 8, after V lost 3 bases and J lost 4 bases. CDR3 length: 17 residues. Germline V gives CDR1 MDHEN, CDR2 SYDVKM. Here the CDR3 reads CASSLLSSGRRKNIQYF. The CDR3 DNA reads TGTGCCAGCAGTTTGTTGTCTAGCGGGAGGAGGAAAAACATTCAGTACTTC.

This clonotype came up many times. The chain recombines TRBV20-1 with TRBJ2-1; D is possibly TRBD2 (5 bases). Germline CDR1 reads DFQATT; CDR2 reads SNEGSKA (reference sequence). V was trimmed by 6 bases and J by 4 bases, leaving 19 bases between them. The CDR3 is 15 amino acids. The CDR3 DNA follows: TGCAGTGCCGGTAGGCCGAGCGGCCCTTACAATGAGCAGTTCTTC. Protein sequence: CSAGRPSGPYNEQFF.